This TCR beta chain was observed in a study of blood T cell repertoires in COVID-19. Looking at the study overall: Acute-phase and convalescent COVID-19 samples originated in the United States, Italy and Spain. T cells, B-cell-depleted T cells, or PBMCs provided the cDNA or gDNA that served as material.

The CDR3 totals 14 residues. In germline, CDR1 is SGHNT, CDR2 YENEEA. Trimming removed 4 bases from V and 6 bases from J; junction bases left unmatched: 3. This clone appeared once. Original processing notes: Estimation of nucleated cell counts relied on the amplification of reference gene primers. Measured with immunoSEQ multiplex PCR; TCRdb has only the in-frame clones, and not every one. V, J and clone size reflect that table, while D and trimming were determined from the DNA. This sample carries about 240,000 clones, around 87% of them seen once, and the ten largest clones take about 7.6%. The chain carries TRBV11-3 and TRBJ2-2, with TRBD2 identical over 9 bases. The clonotype originates from a woman aged 70-85 years with active or convalescent COVID-19. The sequenced sample consisted of peripheral blood. The CDR3 DNA follows: TGTGCCAGCAGCTCAGGGACTAGCCCCGGGGAGCTGTTTTTT. Amino acids: CASSSGTSPGELFF.